This entry lists 28 T cell receptor beta chains sequenced from one sample in a study of early T cells in non-severe SARS-CoV-2 infection. In TCRdb, the 5' RACE reads were re-called with MiXCR into one record per CDR3 protein. Among tens of thousands of distinct CDR3 sequences listed, under 15% were seen once. The sequenced sample consisted of whole blood. All receptors come from an adult who was a healthcare worker with PCR-confirmed SARS-CoV-2 infection or an uninfected control (not recorded which).

This chain uses TRBV28 with TRBJ1-1; D uncertain. Trimming stripped 7 bases from V and 3 bases from J, with 15 bases between. The CDR3 spans 14 residues. Germline V gene lookup returns CDR1 MDHEN and CDR2 SYDVKM. CDR3 residues: CASTRGQYYTEAFF. Written as DNA, the CDR3 is TGTGCCAGCACGAGAGGTCAATACTACACTGAAGCTTTCTTT.

Many counts were recorded for this clonotype. The chain is built from TRBV19 and TRBJ2-2; possibly TRBD2 for D (6 bases). V lost 6 bases to trimming and J lost 4 bases, with 15 bases between them. The germline CDR1 and CDR2 sequences are LNHDA and SQIVND (reference sequence). The CDR3 consists of 15 residues. DNA of the CDR3: TGTGCCAGTAGATCGGCGGGATCGGGCACCGGGGAGCTGTTTTTT. Translated, it gives CASRSAGSGTGELFF.

Ten or more counts support this clonotype. The chain couples TRBV30 to TRBJ1-4; D is unresolved. Germline V gene sequence: CDR1 GTSNPN, CDR2 SVGIG (reference sequence). Trimming took off 8 bases at V and 5 bases at J, with 21 bases between the two ends. The CDR3 has 15 amino acids. Here the CDR3 reads CAGTSLGRENEKLFF. The CDR3 DNA sequence: TGTGCCGGCACGTCTCTGGGGAGGGAGAATGAAAAACTGTTTTTT.

This chain links TRBV29-1 with TRBJ1-1; tentative D call: TRBD1 (5 bases). V dropped 7 bases and J dropped 0 bases, with 18 bases sitting between them. The CDR3 covers 15 residues. CDR1 is SQVTM and CDR2 is ANQGSEA in the germline V gene. The CDR3 spells CSGAPGWGMNTEAFF. CDR3 coding DNA: TGCAGCGGTGCCCCGGGGTGGGGGATGAACACTGAAGCTTTCTTT.

This clonotype was counted at least ten times. The rearrangement joins TRBV12-5 to TRBJ2-2, with TRBD2 as a possible D gene (5 bases). CDR1 and CDR2 from the germline V gene are LGHNT and FRNRAP. V shed 7 bases and J shed 6 bases, with 12 bases lying between them. This CDR3 region has 13 residues. The CDR3: CASALRASGELFF. The CDR3 nucleotides are TGTGCTAGTGCCCTGAGGGCATCCGGGGAGCTGTTTTTT.

This clonotype appeared once. The rearrangement uses TRBV20-1 and TRBJ1-4, with 9 nucleotides matching TRBD1. The V and J ends lost 2 bases and 5 bases, in that order; junction bases with no gene match: 6. This CDR3 comprises 15 residues. Germline CDR1 DFQATT, CDR2 SNEGSKA (reference sequence). CDR3: CSARHSGTGNEKLFF. The CDR3 nucleotides read TGCAGTGCTAGACATTCCGGGACAGGGAATGAAAAACTGTTTTTT.

This clonotype was found many times. The J gene is TRBJ2-5, the V gene TRBV27; the match to TRBD2 covers 8 bases. Germline V gene lookup returns CDR1 MNHEY and CDR2 SMNVEV (reference sequence). The CDR3 is made up of 16 amino acids. Unmatched junction bases numbered 12, after V lost 3 bases and J lost 6 bases. In DNA form, the CDR3 reads TGTGCCAGCAGTTTTCGGGGGGGCGGGAGCAAGAAGACCCAGTACTTC. It specifies CASSFRGGGSKKTQYF.

This clonotype was picked up many times. The chain carries TRBV19 and TRBJ1-5, with a possible D match to TRBD1 (5 bases). Trimming pared 10 bases from V and 2 bases from J, leaving 15 bases between. This CDR3 is 14 amino acids long. Germline V CDR1 and CDR2: LNHDA, SQIVND (reference sequence). The CDR3 reads CATAGGEGNQPQHF. As DNA, the CDR3 is TGTGCCACGGCCGGGGGGGAGGGCAATCAGCCCCAGCATTTT.

V is TRBV7-9 and J is TRBJ2-3; 8 bases agree with TRBD1. Germline V lookup: CDR1 SEHNR, CDR2 FQNEAQ (reference sequence). CDR3 length: 18 amino acids. V shed 6 bases, J shed 5 bases, and the junction held 19 bases outside the gene matches. The CDR3 bases are TGTGCCAGCAGTTTGTCAATAATCTCCGGGACAGGTATAGATACGCAGTATTTT. The encoded protein is CASSLSIISGTGIDTQYF.

The V and J genes are TRBV9 and TRBJ2-5; possible D gene TRBD2, 6 bases. The germline V gene has CDR1 SGDLS and CDR2 YYNGEE. The CDR3 length is 15 residues. Trimming removed 7 bases from V and 5 bases from J, with 21 bases in between. The CDR3 is CASSYAGQGSETQYF. DNA for the CDR3: TGTGCCAGCTCATACGCGGGGCAGGGTAGCGAGACCCAGTACTTC.

This clonotype was observed many times. V gene TRBV6-2 or TRBV6-3 combines with J gene TRBJ1-1; TRBD1 aligns across 10 bases. Germline lookup yields CDR1 MNHEY and CDR2 SVGEGT. Unmatched junction bases numbered 10, after V lost 10 bases and J lost 14 bases. The CDR3 has 11 residues. The CDR3 loop reads CATSSTGQGFF. The CDR3 region has the DNA TGTGCCACCTCCAGTACGGGACAGGGGTTCTTT.

This clonotype was seen many times. The chain joins TRBV20-1 to TRBJ2-3; D is possibly TRBD2 (5 bases). Germline lookup yields CDR1 DFQATT and CDR2 SNEGSKA (reference sequence). This CDR3 spans 11 amino acids. Trimming left V 8 bases short and J 0 bases short, with 6 bases between. CDR3 amino acids: CSWTSTDTQYF. The DNA for the CDR3 is TGCAGTTGGACTAGCACAGATACGCAGTATTTT.

By share, this clonotype ranks as medium-sized. This chain uses TRBV20-1 with TRBJ2-7, with TRBD2 matching 9 bases. The trim removed 6 bases at V and 6 bases at J, leaving 12 bases unmatched. This CDR3 has 14 amino acids. CDR1 and CDR2 from the germline V gene are DFQATT and SNEGSKA (reference sequence). CDR3 in amino acids: CSAVAGAVAAEQYF. The CDR3, as DNA: TGCAGTGCAGTAGCGGGGGCAGTAGCTGCCGAGCAGTACTTC.

About this clonotype: This may stem from a read error, because a much larger clone lies one nucleotide away. The chain couples TRBV7-7 to TRBJ1-5, with D hard to call. Germline CDR1 reads SSHAT; CDR2 reads FNYEAQ (reference sequence). The CDR3 covers 9 residues. CDR3 region: CVSKQPQHF. The DNA for the CDR3 is TGTGTCAGCAAACAGCCCCAGCATTTT.

This clonotype was picked up many times. The CDR3 region is CASSPVSSETQYF. The CDR3 coding sequence is TGTGCCAGCTCACCGGTTTCGAGCGAGACCCAGTACTTC. The V call is TRBV18, the J call TRBJ2-5, with D hard to call. Germline V gene data show CDR1 as KGHSH and CDR2 as LQKENI. The CDR3 has 13 residues. The V end lost 3 bases, the J end lost 5 bases, and 10 bases lay between the germline ends.

This clonotype was recorded at least ten times. The J gene is TRBJ2-7, the V gene TRBV12-3 or TRBV12-4; the match to TRBD2 covers 12 bases. The CDR3 totals 15 residues. The junction had 7 bases not matched to a gene; V was cut back by 6 bases and J by 4 bases. As DNA, the CDR3 is TGTGCCAGCAGCTTGACTAGCGGGAGAGTGTACGAGCAGTACTTC. It codes for CASSLTSGRVYEQYF.

This clonotype has ten or more counts. In DNA form, the CDR3 reads TGCGCCAGCAGCTTGTGGGATGCGGAGACCCAGTACTTC. Translated, it gives CASSLWDAETQYF. The chain carries TRBV5-1 and TRBJ2-5; no clear D. Trimming pared 1 base from V and 5 bases from J, leaving 9 bases between. CDR1 SGHRS and CDR2 YFSETQ come from the germline V gene. The CDR3 totals 13 residues. Filled out from reference TRBV5-1 and TRBJ2-5, the complete variable domain reads KAGVTQTPRYLIKTRGQQVTLSCSPISGHRSVSWYQQTPGQGLQFLFEYFSETQRNKGNFPGRFSGRQFSNSRSEMNVSTLELGDSALYLCASSLWDAETQYFGPGTRLLVL.

This clonotype came up many times. The chain carries TRBV28 and TRBJ2-2; perhaps TRBD2 as D (5 bases). The CDR3 has 15 residues. V was shortened by 0 bases and J by 5 bases, with 10 bases between the two germline ends. Germline CDR1 and CDR2: MDHEN and SYDVKM. This chain's CDR3 is CASSLWGSVTGELFF. Written as DNA, the CDR3 is TGTGCCAGCAGTTTATGGGGTAGCGTTACCGGGGAGCTGTTTTTT.

This clonotype was counted ten times or more. The chain carries TRBV20-1 and TRBJ2-7; TRBD2 agrees at 7 bases. The germline gives CDR1 DFQATT, CDR2 SNEGSKA (reference sequence). The length of the CDR3 is 12 residues. Trimming took 7 bases from V and 1 from J; bases not matched to a gene: 4. The CDR3 coding sequence is TGCAGTGTCGCTAGCGGATCCTACGAGCAGTACTTC. This translates into CSVASGSYEQYF.

The sample holds many counts of this clonotype. The chain joins TRBV7-2 to TRBJ2-1; D possibly corresponds to TRBD1 (6 bases). CDR1 and CDR2 (germline): SGHTA, FQGNSA. V lost 5 bases, J lost 9 bases, and 20 bases lay in between. This CDR3 comprises 15 residues. The CDR3: CASSGTGSGKLEQFF. In DNA form, the CDR3 reads TGTGCCAGCAGCGGAACAGGGAGCGGCAAACTTGAGCAGTTCTTC.

This clonotype was seen at least ten times. The chain has TRBV6-2 or TRBV6-3 and TRBJ1-5; D is perhaps TRBD1 (6 bases). The V end was cut by 7 bases, the J end by 0 bases, with 13 bases between. Per the germline V gene, CDR1 is MNHEY and CDR2 is SVGEGT. The CDR3 extends over 15 amino acids. CDR3 protein: CASKKDSDSNQPQHF. Written as DNA, the CDR3 is TGTGCCAGCAAAAAGGACAGCGATAGCAATCAGCCCCAGCATTTT.

Ten or more counts support this clonotype. The rearrangement uses TRBV12-5 and TRBJ2-3; D remains unclear. The CDR3 has 14 amino acids. Trimming shortened V by 6 bases and J by 2 bases, and 12 bases separated the two germline ends. The V gene's germline CDR1 is LGHNT and CDR2 FRNRAP. This chain's CDR3 is CASGINRYTDTQYF. CDR3 bases: TGTGCTAGTGGAATCAATCGGTACACAGATACGCAGTATTTT.

This clonotype appeared many times. The rearrangement joins TRBV4-3 to TRBJ2-6; no firm D call. The CDR3 consists of 19 residues. CDR1 LGHNA and CDR2 YSLEER come from the germline V gene. Trimming stripped 0 bases from V and 1 base from J, with 16 bases between. The CDR3 loop is CASSQDWPGVLSGANVLTF. The CDR3 nucleotides read TGCGCCAGCAGCCAAGATTGGCCAGGCGTACTATCTGGGGCCAACGTCCTGACTTTC.

This clonotype was counted many times. The V gene is TRBV3-1, the J gene TRBJ1-6; D uncertain. In germline, CDR1 is LGHDT, CDR2 YNNKEL (reference sequence). V lost 3 bases to trimming and J lost 14 bases, with 17 bases between them. This CDR3 comprises 14 residues. CDR3 sequence reads: CASSHSGIIRTLHF. In nucleotides, the CDR3 is TGTGCCAGCAGCCACTCGGGTATAATCCGAACCCTCCACTTT.

This clonotype has ten or more counts. The chain joins TRBV12-3 or TRBV12-4 to TRBJ2-2; perhaps TRBD1 as D (6 bases). V lost 8 bases to trimming and J lost 1 base, with 11 bases between them. This CDR3 contains 14 residues. The CDR3 here is CASGSRGNTGELFF. CDR3 DNA sequence: TGTGCCAGCGGAAGCAGGGGGAACACCGGGGAGCTGTTTTTT.

This clonotype was counted many times. This chain connects TRBV6-1 to TRBJ1-5; 7 nucleotides align to TRBD1. The ends lost 7 bases at V and 1 base at J; junction bases unmatched: 7. This CDR3 spans 15 amino acids. Per germline, CDR1 MNHNS and CDR2 SASEGT. Here the CDR3 reads CASISMTGSNQPQHF. In nucleotides, the CDR3 is TGTGCCAGCATATCAATGACAGGGAGCAATCAGCCCCAGCATTTT.

The chain employs TRBV20-1 and TRBJ2-2; tentatively, D is TRBD1 (6 bases). V lost 6 bases, J lost 4 bases, and 15 bases lay in between. Germline lookup yields CDR1 DFQATT and CDR2 SNEGSKA (reference sequence). The CDR3 loop spans 14 amino acids. In DNA form, the CDR3 reads TGCAGTGCAGGGACACAGGTTCCCACCGGGGAGCTGTTTTTT. Its protein product is CSAGTQVPTGELFF.

There are a few counts of this clonotype. The J gene is TRBJ2-3, the V gene TRBV10-3; 10 bases are shared with TRBD2. Germline V gives CDR1 ENHRY, CDR2 SYGVKD. Trimming cost V 4 bases and J 6 bases; bases outside gene matches: 7. The CDR3 covers 15 residues. DNA of the CDR3: TGTGCCATCAGTGGGACTAGCGGTTGGGGGGATACGCAGTATTTT. Encoded protein: CAISGTSGWGDTQYF.